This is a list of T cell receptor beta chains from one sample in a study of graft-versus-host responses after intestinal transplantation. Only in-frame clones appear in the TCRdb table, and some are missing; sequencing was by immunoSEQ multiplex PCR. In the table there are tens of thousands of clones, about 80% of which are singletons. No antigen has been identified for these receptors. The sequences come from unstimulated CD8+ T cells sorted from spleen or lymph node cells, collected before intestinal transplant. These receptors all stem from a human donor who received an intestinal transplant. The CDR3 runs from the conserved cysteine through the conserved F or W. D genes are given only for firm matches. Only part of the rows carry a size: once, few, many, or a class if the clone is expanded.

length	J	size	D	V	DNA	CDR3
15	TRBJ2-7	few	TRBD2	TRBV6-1	TGTGCCACCACAGCGGGAGTTTCAGACTTATACGAGCAGTACTTC	CATTAGVSDLYEQYF
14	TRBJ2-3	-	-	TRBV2	TGTGCCAGCAGTGAGGCACAGGGTGGGTATACGCAGTATTTT	CASSEAQGGYTQYF
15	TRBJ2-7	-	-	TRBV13	TGTGCCAGCAGCCTACAGGAAAGAGAGCCATACGAGCAGTACTTC	CASSLQEREPYEQYF
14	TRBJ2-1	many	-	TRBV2	TGTGCCAGCGTTCCGGTTCCCCCGAACAATGAGCAGTTCTTC	CASVPVPPNNEQFF
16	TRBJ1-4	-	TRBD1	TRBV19	TGTGCCAGTAGGAGAGCCTGGGGGACAGATAATGAAAAACTGTTTTTT	CASRRAWGTDNEKLFF
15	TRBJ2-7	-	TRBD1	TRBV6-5	TGTGCCAGCAGTTACGGACAGGGGGGGTCCTACGAGCAGTACTTC	CASSYGQGGSYEQYF
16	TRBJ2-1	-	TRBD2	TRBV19	TGTGCCAGTAGTCGGAGGGCTCCTAGCGGGTTAAATGAGCAGTTCTTC	CASSRRAPSGLNEQFF
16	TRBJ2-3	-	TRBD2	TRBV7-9	TGTGCCAGCAGCTTAGTCGGGGGGGCGGACACAGATACGCAGTATTTT	CASSLVGGADTDTQYF
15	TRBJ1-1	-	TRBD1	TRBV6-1	TGTGCCAGCAGTAGACCCCGACAGGGGTGGACTGAAGCTTTCTTT	CASSRPRQGWTEAFF
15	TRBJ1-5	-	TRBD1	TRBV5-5	TGTGCCAGCAGCCGGACAGGGGAACGGAATCAGCCCCAGCATTTT	CASSRTGERNQPQHF
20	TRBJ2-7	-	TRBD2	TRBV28	TGTGCCAGCAGTTTAGGGCCCCGGACTAGCGGGAGGGGAGGGGCATACGAGCAGTACTTC	CASSLGPRTSGRGGAYEQYF
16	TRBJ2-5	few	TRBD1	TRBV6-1	TGTGCCAGCAGTGGCTATTCAGGGGGCGTTTGGGAGACCCAGTACTTC	CASSGYSGGVWETQYF
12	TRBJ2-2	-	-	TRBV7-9	TGTGCCAGCAGCCACGAGGCGGGGGAGCTGTTTTTT	CASSHEAGELFF
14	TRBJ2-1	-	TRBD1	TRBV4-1	TGCGCCAGCACCGGGACAGGGGTACCCAATGAGCAGTTCTTC	CASTGTGVPNEQFF
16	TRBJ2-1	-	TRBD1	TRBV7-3	TGTGCCAGCAGCTTTCGGGGACAGGGGGCAGGCGATGAGCAGTTCTTC	CASSFRGQGAGDEQFF
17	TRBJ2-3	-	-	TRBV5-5	TGTGCCAGCAGCTTGGTAACGCGGCCTTCTCCCATTTATACGCAGTATTTT	CASSLVTRPSPIYTQYF
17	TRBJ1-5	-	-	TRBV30	TGTGCCTGGAGTGTAGGCCAGGGTGGGTATAGCAATCAGCCCCAGCATTTT	CAWSVGQGGYSNQPQHF
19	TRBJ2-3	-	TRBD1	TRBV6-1	TGTGCCAGCAGTGAAAGCCGGGACAGTCACGAGTCAGGCACAGATACGCAGTATTTT	CASSESRDSHESGTDTQYF
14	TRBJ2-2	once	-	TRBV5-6	TGTGCCAGCAGCCCGGGACAGAACACCGGGGAGCTGTTTTTT	CASSPGQNTGELFF
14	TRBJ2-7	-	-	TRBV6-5	TGTGCCAGCACCTTAGGGGGGGGCGGGGACGAGCAGTACTTC	CASTLGGGGDEQYF
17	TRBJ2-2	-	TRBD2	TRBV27	TGTGCCAGCAGTTCGGGACTAGCGGGAGTATACGCCGGGGAGCTGTTTTTT	CASSSGLAGVYAGELFF
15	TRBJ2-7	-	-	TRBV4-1	TGCGCCAGCAGCCCTGGGATAGGGGAAGGCTACGAGCAGTACTTC	CASSPGIGEGYEQYF
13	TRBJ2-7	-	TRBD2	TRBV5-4	TGTGCCAGCAGTACCGGGAGGGCCAACGAGCAGTACTTC	CASSTGRANEQYF
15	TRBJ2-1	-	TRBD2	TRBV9	TGTGCCAGCAGCACGGGACTAGCGGACTACAATGAGCAGTTCTTC	CASSTGLADYNEQFF
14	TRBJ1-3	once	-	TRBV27	TGTGCCAGCAGTGGCGGGGGTACCGGAAACACCATATATTTT	CASSGGGTGNTIYF
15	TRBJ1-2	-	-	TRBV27	TGTGCCAGCAGTTTATCGAGGGGACTGATTTATGGCTACACCTTC	CASSLSRGLIYGYTF
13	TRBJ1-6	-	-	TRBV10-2	TGCGCCAGCAAAGCAGGCAATAGTTCACCCCTCCACTTT	CASKAGNSSPLHF
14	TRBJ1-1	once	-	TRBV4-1	TGCGCCAGCAGCCCTACCCCAGGAACCACTGAAGCTTTCTTT	CASSPTPGTTEAFF
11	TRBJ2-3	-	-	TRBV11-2	TGTGCCAGCAGCTTAGTAAGAGGGATGTATTTT	CASSLVRGMYF
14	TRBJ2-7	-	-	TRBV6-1	TGTGCCAGCAGTGTAGGGGGGGACTCCTACGAGCAGTACTTC	CASSVGGDSYEQYF
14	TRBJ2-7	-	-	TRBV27	TGTGCCAGCAGTTTATCGGGCAGGGGCCACGAGCAGTACTTC	CASSLSGRGHEQYF
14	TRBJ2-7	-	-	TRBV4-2	TGTGCCAGCAGCCAAGATGACAGTACCTACGAGCAGTACTTC	CASSQDDSTYEQYF
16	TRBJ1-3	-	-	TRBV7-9	TGTGCCAGCAGCTTAACCAGGGCCTCCTCTGGAAACACCATATATTTT	CASSLTRASSGNTIYF